This entry lists 9 T cell receptor beta chains sequenced from one sample in a study of shared clonotypes between healthy human individuals. CD45RO-negative cells were positively selected for CCR7, leaving out terminally differentiated effector memory CD45RA+ cells. Measured with immunoSEQ multiplex PCR; TCRdb has only the in-frame clones, and not every one. The sample lists around 650,000 clones, roughly 96% occurring once. Sequenced material: naive CD8+ T cells sorted from blood. The receptors shown here come from a woman under 40 in good health.

This clone turned up a few times. V usage is TRBV27 and J usage is TRBJ2-2; 7 nucleotides match TRBD1. CDR1 is MNHEY and CDR2 is SMNVEV in the germline V gene (reference sequence). The CDR3 extends over 13 amino acids. With 6 bases clipped from V and 6 bases from J, the junction kept 4 bases outside the gene matches. The CDR3 nucleotides read TGTGCCAGCAGCCATACAGGGGCCGGGGAGCTGTTTTTT. It specifies CASSHTGAGELFF.

This clone has only one observation. The DNA for the CDR3 is TGTGCCAGCAGCGTGGGGTCTGGTAATGAAAAACTGTTTTTT. As protein: CASSVGSGNEKLFF. This sequence joins TRBV9 and TRBJ1-4; D gene uncertain. The ends were cut back, 2 bases at V and 4 bases at J, with 9 bases in the middle. There are 14 residues in the CDR3. Germline assignment: CDR1 SGDLS and CDR2 YYNGEE.

The chain couples TRBV19 to TRBJ1-2, with D maybe TRBD1 (6 bases). This CDR3 has 15 residues. The germline V gene encodes CDR1 LNHDA and CDR2 SQIVND (reference sequence). V lost 6 bases and J 4 bases, leaving 18 bases between the germline ends. CDR3 sequence: CASSRIGQSFYGYTF. CDR3 in DNA: TGTGCCAGTAGCCGGATAGGACAGAGCTTCTATGGCTACACCTTC.

The chain combines TRBV28 with TRBJ2-5; 7 positions match TRBD2. There are 14 residues in the CDR3. Trimming took 3 bases from V and 2 from J; bases not matched to a gene: 3. CDR1 is MDHEN, CDR2 SYDVKM, per germline. CDR3 DNA sequence: TGTGCCAGCAGTTTCAGCGGGGTACAAGAGACCCAGTACTTC. It translates to CASSFSGVQETQYF.

The chain combines TRBV6-5 with TRBJ2-5; possibly TRBD1 for D (5 bases). TRBJ2-7 explains the end of the DNA better; the J call may be wrong. Germline lookup yields CDR1 MNHEY and CDR2 SVGAGI. The CDR3 length is 14 residues. The CDR3 reads CASSNRTDSYEQYF. The DNA for the CDR3 is TGTGCCAGCAGTAACAGGACCGACTCCTACGAGCAGTACTTC.

V and J are TRBV13 and TRBJ2-4, with D possibly TRBD1 on 5 matching bases. V was clipped by 7 bases and J by 3 bases, with 13 bases between them. The V gene's germline CDR1 is PRHDT and CDR2 FYEKMQ (reference sequence). The CDR3 extends over 14 amino acids. The CDR3 sequence is CASTDGRDKNIQYF. DNA for the CDR3: TGTGCCAGCACCGACGGCAGGGACAAAAACATTCAGTACTTC.

The gene calls are TRBV30 and TRBJ2-5, with 9 positions matching TRBD1. This CDR3 contains 15 residues. The germline CDR1 and CDR2 sequences are GTSNPN and SVGIG (reference sequence). With 3 bases clipped from V and 1 base from J, the junction kept 6 bases outside the gene matches. The CDR3 region has the DNA TGTGCCTGGAGGCCGGGACAGGGATCCCAAGAGACCCAGTACTTC. Its translation: CAWRPGQGSQETQYF.

V usage is TRBV6-1 and J usage is TRBJ2-7, with 11 bases aligning to TRBD2. V dropped 2 bases and J dropped 5; count of bases not matched to a gene: 8. The CDR3 spans 16 residues. Germline CDR1 and CDR2: MNHNS and SASEGT. CDR3 sequence (DNA): TGTGCCAGCAGTGAACGGACTAGCGGGTGGGCTGACGAGCAGTACTTC. This codes for CASSERTSGWADEQYF.

V and J are TRBV6-6 and TRBJ2-2; D gene ambiguous. The ends were cut back, 6 bases at V and 6 bases at J, with 17 bases in the middle. The germline CDR1 and CDR2 sequences are MNHNY and SVGAGI (reference sequence). This CDR3 is built from 15 residues. The CDR3 DNA reads as TGTGCCAGCAGGGACGCCGCTAGTCTCCCCGGGGAGCTGTTTTTT. As protein: CASRDAASLPGELFF.